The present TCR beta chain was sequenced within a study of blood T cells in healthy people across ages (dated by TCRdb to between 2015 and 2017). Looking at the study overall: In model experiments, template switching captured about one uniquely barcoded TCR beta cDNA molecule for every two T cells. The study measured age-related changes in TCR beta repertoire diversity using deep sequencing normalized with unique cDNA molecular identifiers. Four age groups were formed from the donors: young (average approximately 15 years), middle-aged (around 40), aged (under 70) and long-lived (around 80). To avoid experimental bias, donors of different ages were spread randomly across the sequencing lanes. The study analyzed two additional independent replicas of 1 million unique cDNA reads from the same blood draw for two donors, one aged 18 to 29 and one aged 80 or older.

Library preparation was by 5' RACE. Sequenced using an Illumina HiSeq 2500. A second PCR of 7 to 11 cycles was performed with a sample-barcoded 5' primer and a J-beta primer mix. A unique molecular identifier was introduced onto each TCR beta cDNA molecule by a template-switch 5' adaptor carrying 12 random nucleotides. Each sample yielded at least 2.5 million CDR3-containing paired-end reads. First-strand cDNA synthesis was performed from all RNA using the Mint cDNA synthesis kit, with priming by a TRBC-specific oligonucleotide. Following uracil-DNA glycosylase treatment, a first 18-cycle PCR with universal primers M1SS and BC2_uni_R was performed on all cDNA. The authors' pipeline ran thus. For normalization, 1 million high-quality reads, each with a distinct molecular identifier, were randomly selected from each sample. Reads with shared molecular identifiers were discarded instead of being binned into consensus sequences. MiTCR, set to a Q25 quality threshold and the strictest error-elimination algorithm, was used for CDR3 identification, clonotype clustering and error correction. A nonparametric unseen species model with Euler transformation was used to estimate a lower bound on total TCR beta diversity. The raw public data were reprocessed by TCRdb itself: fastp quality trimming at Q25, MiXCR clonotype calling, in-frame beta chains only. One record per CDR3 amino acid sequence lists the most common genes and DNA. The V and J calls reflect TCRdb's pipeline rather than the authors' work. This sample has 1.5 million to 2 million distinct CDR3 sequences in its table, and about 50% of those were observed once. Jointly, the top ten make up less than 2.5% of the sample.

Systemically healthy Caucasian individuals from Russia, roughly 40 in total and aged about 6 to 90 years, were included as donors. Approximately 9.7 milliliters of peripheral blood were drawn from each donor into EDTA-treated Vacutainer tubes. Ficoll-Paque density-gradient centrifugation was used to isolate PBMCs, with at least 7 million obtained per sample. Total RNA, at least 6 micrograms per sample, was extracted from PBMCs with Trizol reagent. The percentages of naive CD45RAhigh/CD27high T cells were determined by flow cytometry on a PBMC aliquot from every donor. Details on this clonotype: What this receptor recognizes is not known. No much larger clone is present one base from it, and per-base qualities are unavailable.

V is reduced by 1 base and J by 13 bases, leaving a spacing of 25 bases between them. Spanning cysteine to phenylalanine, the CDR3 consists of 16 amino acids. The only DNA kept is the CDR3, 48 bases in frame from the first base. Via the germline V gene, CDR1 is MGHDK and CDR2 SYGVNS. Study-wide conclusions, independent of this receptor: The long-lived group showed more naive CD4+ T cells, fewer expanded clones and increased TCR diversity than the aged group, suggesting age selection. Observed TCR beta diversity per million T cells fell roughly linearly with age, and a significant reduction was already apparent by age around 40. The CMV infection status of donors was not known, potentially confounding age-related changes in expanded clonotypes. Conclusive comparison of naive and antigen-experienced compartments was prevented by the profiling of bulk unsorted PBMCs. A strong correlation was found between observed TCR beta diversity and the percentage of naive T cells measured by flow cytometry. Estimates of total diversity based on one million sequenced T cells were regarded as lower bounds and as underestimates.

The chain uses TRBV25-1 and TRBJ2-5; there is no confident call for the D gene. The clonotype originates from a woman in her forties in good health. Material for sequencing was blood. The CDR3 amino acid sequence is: CASSECRQADGYERYF. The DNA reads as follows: TGTGCCAGCAGTGAATGTCGTCAGGCCGACGGATACGAGCGGTACTTC.